Listed here is a single T cell receptor beta chain. This CDR3 spans 13 amino acids. Deletions cut 5 bases from V and 8 bases from J, with 18 bases between. Germline CDR1 is SQVTM and CDR2 is ANQGSEA. The data stem from a study of cytomegalovirus exposure and HLA in healthy donors. Donors had nominal health at sampling but likely had unrecorded immune exposures. The PCR used 60 Vbeta and 13 Jbeta primers. This table comes from immunoSEQ multiplex PCR, and its TCRdb copy is limited to in-frame clones, with some not included. In the table there are some 120,000 clones, 70% to 85% of which are singletons. This chain connects TRBV29-1 to TRBJ1-2; unclear D gene. The specimen sequenced was PBMCs. This sequence was found in a man between 18 and 29 years old in good health and CMV-seronegative. CDR3 amino acids: CSVQSPTTGGYTF. The CDR3 region has the DNA TGCAGCGTTCAGTCACCCACAACCGGGGGCTACACCTTC.